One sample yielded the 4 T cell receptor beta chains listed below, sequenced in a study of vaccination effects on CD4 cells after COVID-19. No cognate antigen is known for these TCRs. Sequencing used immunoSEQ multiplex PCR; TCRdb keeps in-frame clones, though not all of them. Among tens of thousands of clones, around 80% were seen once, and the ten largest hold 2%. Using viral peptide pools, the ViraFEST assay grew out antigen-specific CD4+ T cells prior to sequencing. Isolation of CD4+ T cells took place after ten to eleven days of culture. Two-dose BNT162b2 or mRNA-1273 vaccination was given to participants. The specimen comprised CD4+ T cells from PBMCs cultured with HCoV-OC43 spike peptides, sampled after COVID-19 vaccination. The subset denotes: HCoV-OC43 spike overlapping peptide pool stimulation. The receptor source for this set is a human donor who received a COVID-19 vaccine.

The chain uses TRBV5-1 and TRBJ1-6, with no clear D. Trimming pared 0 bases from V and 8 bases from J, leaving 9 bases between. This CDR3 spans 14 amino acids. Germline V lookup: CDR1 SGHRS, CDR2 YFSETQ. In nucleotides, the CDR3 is TGCGCCAGCAGCTTGGGGGCCGAAGATTCACCCCTCCACTTT. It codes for CASSLGAEDSPLHF. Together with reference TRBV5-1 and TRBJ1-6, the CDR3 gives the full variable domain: KAGVTQTPRYLIKTRGQQVTLSCSPISGHRSVSWYQQTPGQGLQFLFEYFSETQRNKGNFPGRFSGRQFSNSRSEMNVSTLELGDSALYLCASSLGAEDSPLHFGNGTRLTVT.

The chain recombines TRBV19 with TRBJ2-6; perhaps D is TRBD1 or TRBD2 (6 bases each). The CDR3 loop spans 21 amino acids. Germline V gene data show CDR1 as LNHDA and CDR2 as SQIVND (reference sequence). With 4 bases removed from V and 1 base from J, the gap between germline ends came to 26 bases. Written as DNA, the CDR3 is TGTGCCAGTAGTAGGTTTCGGACAGCCGGGGGAGAGACGTCTGGGGCCAACGTCCTGACTTTC. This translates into CASSRFRTAGGETSGANVLTF.

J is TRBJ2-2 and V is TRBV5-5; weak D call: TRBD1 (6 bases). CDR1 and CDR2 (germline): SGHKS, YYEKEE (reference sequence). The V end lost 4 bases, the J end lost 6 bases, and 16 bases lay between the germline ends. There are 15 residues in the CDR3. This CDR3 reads CASSPMTGRAGELFF. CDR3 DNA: TGTGCCAGCAGCCCGATGACAGGACGCGCCGGGGAGCTGTTTTTT.

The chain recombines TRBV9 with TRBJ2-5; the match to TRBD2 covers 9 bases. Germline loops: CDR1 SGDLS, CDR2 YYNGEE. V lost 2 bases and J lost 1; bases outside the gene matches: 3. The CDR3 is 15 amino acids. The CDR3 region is CASSVSGGFQETQYF. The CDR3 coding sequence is TGTGCCAGCAGCGTTAGCGGGGGATTCCAAGAGACCCAGTACTTC.